The T cell receptor beta chain described here comes from a study of neoadjuvant nivolumab and ipilimumab in lung cancer. Overall study: Patients got nivolumab 3 mg/kg on days 1, 15 and 29; combination added ipilimumab 1 mg/kg day 1.

To note about this clone: Its antigen is not identified.

Libraries were prepared by immunoSEQ multiplex PCR; TCRdb keeps only in-frame clonotypes and omits some of them. The repertoire holds 24,000 or so clones, approximately 80% seen once, with approximately 5.9% in the top ten. The CDR3 spans 18 residues. Trimming pared 4 bases from V and 0 bases from J, leaving 19 bases between. Germline CDR1 reads SGDLS; CDR2 reads YYNGEE. Points from the study as a whole: From pretherapy to surgery, tumor richness and clonality rose with dual therapy. Only a single major-pathologic-response sample was available for clonality analysis. Pretherapy blood TCR richness correlated positively with resected tumor richness.

The origin of this receptor is an adult with non-small cell lung cancer. The source was peripheral blood, collected before neoadjuvant nivolumab, alone or with ipilimumab. V is TRBV9 and J is TRBJ2-2; D is perhaps TRBD2 (7 bases). In DNA, the CDR3 is TGTGCCAGCAGCCCCCGGGGGGTGGGGGCCGCGAACACCGGGGAGCTGTTTTTT. It codes for CASSPRGVGAANTGELFF.